This entry describes one T cell receptor (beta chain). The antigen this receptor binds is unknown. No clone much larger than this one lies a single base away; base qualities are absent. Using the deep immunoSEQ assay, multiplex PCR amplified TCR CDR3 regions from genomic DNA. Extracted genomic DNA from each cell subset was distributed evenly across all wells of several immunoSEQ 96-well plates, and each plate was treated as a replicate. For sorted subsets, about 200 ng genomic DNA, equal to some 28,000 T cell genomes, was loaded into each replicate PCR. Purified libraries were quantified with a Qubit 3.0 fluorometer, sized on a Bioanalyzer 2100, and re-quantified with the KAPA Library Quantification kit. Every immunoSEQ 96-well plate was sequenced on a separate single-read 150-cycle Illumina NextSeq 550 flow cell. For the original study's pipeline: Because the immunoSEQ output included only junctional sequences and no quality scores, the filtering could not be the same as the filtering used for full-length reads. To assign V/J genes and CDR3, sequences were annotated against IMGT germline references using PyIR, a Python wrapper for IgBLAST v1.9. Reads were filtered out if the reads had weak V/J assignments (E-value above 1e-6), no CDR3, stop codons, out-of-frame junctions, or ambiguous translated residues. V3J clonotypes were defined as sequences sharing the same inferred V gene, J gene, and CDR3 amino acid sequence. The percentage overlap between two repertoires was calculated by dividing the number of shared unique clonotypes by the size of the smaller repertoire. Three approaches were used to assess repertoire richness: RTK rarefaction, the Chao1 estimator, and Recon v2.1 estimates of unobserved clonotypes. OLGA was used to compute generation probabilities for all TCRbeta clonotypes that the gDNA method yielded from four donors. TCRdb took over this immuneACCESS table, retaining in-frame rearrangements with V and J assigned. Such tables are incomplete; in checked studies, under half of the missing clones stem from an unresolved V gene, and the remainder is unexplained. The DNA gave D and trimming, while V, J and clone size come from that table. This sample gives 2 million to 2.5 million clones in total; less than 95% of them show up just once. The ten largest clones capture roughly 1% of the sample.

CD8 naive samples were obtained by positive selection for CCR7 among CD45RO-negative cells, yielding a CD45RA+CCR7+ population from which TemRA cells were excluded. The donors were healthy, HIV-negative adults with no recently reported acute infections or vaccinations. Every donor was a Caucasian adult living in Nashville, Tennessee, USA. Blood was obtained by leukapheresis, after which PBMCs were separated by Ficoll-Histopaque density gradient centrifugation and cryopreserved in liquid nitrogen vapor phase. Purity and quantity of every magnetically sorted T cell population were checked by analytical flow cytometry. Each sorted fraction had its genomic DNA isolated and then quantified by UV absorbance on a Nanodrop 2000c. The data derive from a study of shared clonotypes between healthy human individuals (dated by TCRdb to 2018 to 2021). For the wider study: Three men and a couple of women, aged 18 to 49 years, made up the cohort. To estimate repertoire size and how much clonotype sharing occurs between individuals, the study deeply sequenced the blood TCR repertoires of about five healthy adults. Leukapheresis yielded between about 0.9 and 9 billion PBMCs per donor. For each donor, three plates each were used for CD4 naive and CD4 memory, two plates were used for CD8 naive, and one plate was used for CD8 memory. Different laboratories and diverse techniques were used to prepare libraries and sequence TCR repertoires, to increase sequencing depth and limit assay-specific biases. General study outcomes and caveats: Because the study included only a small number of donors, the genetic and exposure-history diversity represented was limited. Sharing across a few donors was observed for around 5% of naive CD4, around 3.5% of naive CD8, over 2% of memory CD4, and about 0.4% of memory CD8 clonotypes. Rarefaction of sorted-subset datasets indicated incomplete sequencing despite the large sequencing depth. Only blood was sampled, and tissue TCR repertoires likely differ from those in blood. Pairwise subsampling led to the expectation that sequencing depth would affect the degree of clonotype sharing among donors. Larger estimated clonotype richness was generally found for naive subsets than for memory subsets. Higher generation probabilities were observed for clonotypes shared by all four sorted-subset donors than for non-shared clonotypes.

The receptor comes from a man in his late teens or twenties in good health. The sequenced sample consisted of naive CD8+ T cells sorted from blood. The intended sense of this specimen's cell subset or site label: CD45RA+CCR7+.

CDR3 loop: CASSFLSGTYNEQFF. DNA sequence: TGTGCCAGCAGCTTTCTGAGCGGGACCTACAATGAGCAGTTCTTC. The chain links TRBV7-8 with TRBJ2-1, with 7 bases matching TRBD2. The germline V and J ends show losses of 3 bases and 2 bases respectively, and no gene match explains 4 bases of the junction. The germline V gene sets CDR1 to SGHVS and CDR2 to FQNEAQ. The CDR3 runs 15 residues from the cysteine to the phenylalanine. The kept DNA is CDR3 alone, 45 bases in frame from the first base.